The 21 T cell receptor beta chains in this list originate from one sample, sequenced in a study of cytomegalovirus exposure and HLA in healthy donors. Researchers ran the PCR with 60 Vbeta and 13 Jbeta primers. This table comes from immunoSEQ multiplex PCR, and its TCRdb copy is limited to in-frame clones, with some not included. The sample holds 130,000 to 150,000 clones, about 80% seen once. The sequenced material came from PBMCs. Every receptor here comes from a man aged 18 to 30 in good health and CMV-seronegative.

This chain uses TRBV5-6 with TRBJ2-4; 9 bases align to TRBD2. Trimming took 5 bases from V and 5 from J; bases not matched to a gene: 14. CDR1 and CDR2 (germline): SGHDT, YYEEEE. The CDR3 extends over 17 amino acids. The CDR3 here is CASSSLAGPQYENIQYF. For the CDR3, the DNA is TGTGCCAGCAGTTCTCTAGCGGGGCCGCAATACGAAAACATTCAGTACTTC.

This clone turned up a few times. The chain carries TRBV7-9 and TRBJ1-3; D remains ambiguous. The CDR3 extends over 15 amino acids. V lost 1 base and J lost 4, with 11 bases in between. Germline CDR1 reads SEHNR; CDR2 reads FQNEAQ (reference sequence). The CDR3 DNA reads TGTGCCAGCAGCTTAGGAGAGGCTGGAGGAAACACCATATATTTT. Its translation is CASSLGEAGGNTIYF. Supplemented by reference TRBV7-9 and TRBJ1-3, the full variable domain reads DTGVSQNPRHKITKRGQNVTFRCDPISEHNRLYWYRQTLGQGPEFLTYFQNEAQLEKSRLLSDRFSAERPKGSFSTLEIQRTEQGDSAMYLCASSLGEAGGNTIYFGEGSWLTVV.

About this clone: The conserved phenylalanine or tryptophan normally closing the CDR3 is absent here, so this likely arose from a read error. V gene TRBV7-9 combines with J gene TRBJ2-7; TRBD1 is a possible D gene (7 bases). V was trimmed by 1 base and J by 4 bases, leaving 14 bases between them. Germline loops: CDR1 SEHNR, CDR2 FQNEAQ (reference sequence). This CDR3 region has 15 residues. CDR3 region: CASSLVGRGRYEQYL. The CDR3 DNA reads TGTGCCAGCAGCTTAGTCGGCAGGGGGAGGTACGAGCAGTACCTC.

V and J are TRBV19 and TRBJ1-1; the D is unclear. The V and J ends lost 6 bases and 7 bases respectively, with 18 bases between them. This CDR3 contains 14 residues. The germline CDR1 and CDR2 sequences are LNHDA and SQIVND (reference sequence). DNA of the CDR3: TGTGCCAGTAGCTTTCCCTCCTCACGGGATGAAGCTTTCTTT. Translated, it gives CASSFPSSRDEAFF.

As DNA, the CDR3 is TGTGCCAGCAGTTTTCAGGGGGACGGCTATGGCTACACCTTC. Its translation is CASSFQGDGYGYTF. V and J are TRBV27 and TRBJ1-2; 7 bases are shared with TRBD1. The germline gives CDR1 MNHEY, CDR2 SMNVEV (reference sequence). After removal of 3 bases from V and 4 bases from J, the junction contained 5 bases not matched to a gene. The CDR3 consists of 14 residues.

Turning to this clone: The same CDR3 arises from other DNA sequences in this sample as well. V is TRBV4-1 and J is TRBJ2-6; D unresolved. V lost 1 base, J lost 0 bases, and 7 bases lay in between. CDR1 is MGHRA, CDR2 YSYEKL, per germline. The CDR3 consists of 16 residues. CDR3 sequence reads: CASSQVSSSGANVLTF. The CDR3 bases are TGCGCCAGCAGCCAAGTGTCGAGCTCTGGGGCCAACGTCCTGACTTTC.

This clone was recorded only once. This chain links TRBV4-2 with TRBJ2-2, with D tentatively TRBD1 (6 bases). Looked up from germline, CDR1 is LGHNA and CDR2 is YNFKEQ. This CDR3 comprises 16 residues. V lost 5 bases and J lost 3, with 16 bases in between. The CDR3 loop is CASSEVGAEDTGELFF. The DNA of the CDR3 is TGTGCCAGCAGCGAAGTGGGGGCGGAGGACACCGGGGAGCTGTTTTTT.

V gene TRBV7-9 combines with J gene TRBJ2-2, with D hard to call. The CDR3 covers 13 residues. V was cut by 5 bases and J by 5 bases, with 9 bases left in between. Germline CDR1 SEHNR, CDR2 FQNEAQ (reference sequence). In nucleotides, the CDR3 is TGTGCCAGCAGCAACAAGTCAACCGGGGAGCTGTTTTTT. Translating it yields CASSNKSTGELFF.

This clone was detected once. This sequence joins TRBV11-2 and TRBJ2-7; 7 bases line up with TRBD1. The CDR3 covers 15 residues. V trimming: 4 bases; J trimming: 4 bases; junction bases outside the gene matches: 10. Germline loops: CDR1 SGHAT, CDR2 FQNNGV. The CDR3 region is CASSSRDRELYEQYF. Here the CDR3 DNA reads TGTGCCAGCAGCTCCCGAGACAGGGAACTATACGAGCAGTACTTC.

The sample holds a few counts of this clone. V usage is TRBV6-6 and J usage is TRBJ1-4, with D unclear. Trimming left V 5 bases short and J 8 bases short, with 15 bases between. The CDR3 has 14 amino acids. Germline V gene data show CDR1 as MNHNY and CDR2 as SVGAGI (reference sequence). CDR3 amino acids: CASSPPGSGEKLFF. The CDR3 nucleotides read TGTGCCAGCAGTCCTCCGGGGTCTGGGGAAAAACTGTTTTTT.

V is TRBV4-2 and J is TRBJ2-7, with TRBD2 identical over 9 bases. The CDR3 is 14 residues long. Germline V gene lookup returns CDR1 LGHNA and CDR2 YNFKEQ. V gave up 1 base and J gave up 5 bases; unmatched junction bases: 3. The CDR3 is CASSQAAGGHEQYF. The CDR3 DNA is TGTGCCAGCAGCCAAGCGGCGGGGGGGCACGAGCAGTACTTC.

The V gene is TRBV4-1, the J gene TRBJ1-1; D is perhaps TRBD1 (6 bases). The CDR3 loop spans 16 amino acids. CDR1 is MGHRA and CDR2 is YSYEKL in the germline V gene. The germline V and J ends were trimmed by 3 bases and 0 bases, with 14 bases remaining between them. CDR3 sequence (DNA): TGCGCCAGCAGCCAGTCCAGGGGCTCCATGAACACTGAAGCTTTCTTT. It yields the protein CASSQSRGSMNTEAFF.

This clone was seen only a few times. The chain couples TRBV6-5 to TRBJ1-1, with D possibly being TRBD1 (6 bases). Germline-derived CDR1 and CDR2 are MNHEY and SVGAGI. V was trimmed by 2 bases and J by 1 base, leaving 11 bases between them. This CDR3 comprises 15 residues. The CDR3: CASSYVRTANTEAFF. In nucleotides, the CDR3 is TGTGCCAGCAGTTACGTACGGACAGCGAACACTGAAGCTTTCTTT.

This clone has just a few counts. The genes are TRBV2 and TRBJ2-7; maybe TRBD2 (5 bases). V was shortened by 7 bases and J by 3 bases, with 16 bases between the two germline ends. The CDR3 length is 14 residues. Looked up from germline, CDR1 is SNHLY and CDR2 is FYNNEI. CDR3 protein: CASTSGFLNYEQYF. In DNA form, the CDR3 reads TGTGCCAGCACGTCGGGGTTTTTGAACTACGAGCAGTACTTC.

The gene calls are TRBV5-1 and TRBJ2-3; D is unclear. The CDR3 contains 14 residues. The ends were cut back, 5 bases at V and 2 bases at J, with 12 bases in the middle. In germline, CDR1 is SGHRS, CDR2 YFSETQ. CDR3 sequence reads: CASREYLSTDTQYF. The CDR3 region has the DNA TGCGCCAGCAGGGAGTACCTATCCACAGATACGCAGTATTTT.

This clone has more than one count but fewer than ten. The chain uses TRBV2 and TRBJ1-1; D is possibly TRBD1 (6 bases). The CDR3 contains 11 residues. Germline V gene lookup returns CDR1 SNHLY and CDR2 FYNNEI. V gave up 5 bases and J gave up 6 bases, with 7 bases separating them. In DNA, the CDR3 is TGTGCCAGCAGTACAGGGCCTGAAGCTTTCTTT. This translates into CASSTGPEAFF.

The chain recombines TRBV5-1 with TRBJ1-1, with a weak D call TRBD1 (5 bases). Germline V gene data show CDR1 as SGHRS and CDR2 as YFSETQ. V lost 0 bases to trimming and J lost 7 bases, with 7 bases between them. The CDR3 sequence is 12 residues long. This CDR3 reads CASSLAGFEAFF. The CDR3 nucleotides are TGCGCCAGCAGCTTGGCAGGGTTTGAAGCTTTCTTT.

This rearrangement joins TRBV6-6 to TRBJ2-5, with 10 bases identical to TRBD2. This CDR3 has 15 residues. V lost 6 bases, J lost 2 bases, and 6 bases stayed unmatched. Germline-derived CDR1 and CDR2 are MNHNY and SVGAGI (reference sequence). The CDR3 is CASRPIAGGQETQYF. The DNA of the CDR3 is TGTGCCAGCAGGCCGATAGCGGGGGGACAAGAGACCCAGTACTTC.

The chain employs TRBV30 and TRBJ1-5, with D unresolved. Trimming removed 0 bases from V and 1 base from J, with 7 bases in between. CDR3 length equals 14 residues. Looked up from germline, CDR1 is GTSNPN and CDR2 is SVGIG (reference sequence). CDR3 coding DNA: TGTGCCTGGAGTGTAATCGGGAGCAATCAGCCCCAGCATTTT. Its protein product is CAWSVIGSNQPQHF. Variable domain in full (rest from reference TRBV30 and TRBJ1-5): SQTIHQWPATLVQPVGSPLSLECTVEGTSNPNLYWYRQAAGRGLQLLFYSVGIGQISSEVPQNLSASRPQDRQFILSSKKLLLSDSGFYLCAWSVIGSNQPQHFGDGTRLSIL.

The genes are TRBV19 and TRBJ2-1; 11 nucleotides line up with TRBD2. Trimming cost V 5 bases and J 6 bases; bases outside gene matches: 12. CDR1 is LNHDA and CDR2 is SQIVND in the germline V gene (reference sequence). The CDR3 totals 17 residues. CDR3 in DNA: TGTGCCAGTAGTCTAATAGCGGGAGGGCCTCGGGCCAATGAGCAGTTCTTC. It specifies CASSLIAGGPRANEQFF.

A word on this clone: One junction end disagrees with the germline gene, perhaps due to a read error. The chain uses TRBV5-1 and TRBJ2-1, with 7 bases fitting TRBD1. CDR3 length equals 17 residues. In germline, CDR1 is SGHRS, CDR2 YFSETQ. CDR3 sequence: CAISLRQGADSYNEQFF. DNA of the CDR3: TGCGCCATCAGCTTAAGACAGGGAGCAGATTCCTACAATGAGCAGTTCTTC.